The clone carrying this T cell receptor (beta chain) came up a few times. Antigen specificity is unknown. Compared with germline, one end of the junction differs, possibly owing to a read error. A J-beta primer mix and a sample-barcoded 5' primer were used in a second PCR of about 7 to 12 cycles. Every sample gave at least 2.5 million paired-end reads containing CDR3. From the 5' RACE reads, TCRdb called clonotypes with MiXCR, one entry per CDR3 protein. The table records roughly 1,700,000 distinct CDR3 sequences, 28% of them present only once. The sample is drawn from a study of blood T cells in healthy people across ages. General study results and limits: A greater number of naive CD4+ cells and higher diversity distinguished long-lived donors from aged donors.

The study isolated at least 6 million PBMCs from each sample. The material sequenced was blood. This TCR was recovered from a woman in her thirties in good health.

CDR3 sequence: CAGRGTRSNYGYTF. The CDR3 nucleotides are TGTGCCGGCAGAGGGACAAGATCTAACTATGGCTACACCTTC. J is TRBJ1-2 and V is TRBV6-5, with a tentative D call TRBD1 (6 bases). Germline V gives CDR1 MNHEY, CDR2 SVGAGI. The CDR3 spans 14 residues.